What follows are 10 T cell receptor beta chains derived from one specimen sequenced in a study of T cell therapy after organ transplantation. For these receptors, no antigen is known. Time point here: 4-8 weeks after completion of therapy. Method: immunoSEQ multiplex PCR; TCRdb's copy keeps in-frame clones and lacks some. The sample carries 15,000 to 20,000 clones, over 75% recorded once. Sequencing used CD8+ T cells from blood, obtained after autologous CMV-specific T cell therapy. The receptors were sampled from a human patient who had received a solid organ transplant and had CMV disease. Among the T cells, some may be from the graft donor.

This chain uses TRBV10-2 with TRBJ2-5; 9 nucleotides agree with TRBD2. Gene TRBJ2-7 matches the end of the DNA better, so the J call may be wrong. The CDR3 spans 12 residues. CDR1 WSHSY and CDR2 SAAADI come from the germline V gene. The CDR3 sequence is CATYSGSYEQYF. The CDR3 DNA reads TGCGCCACCTATAGCGGGAGCTACGAGCAGTACTTC.

The genes are TRBV6-5 and TRBJ2-2; the match to TRBD1 covers 9 bases. The CDR3 is 15 amino acids. V was pared by 2 bases and J by 5 bases, with 3 bases of the junction left unmatched. CDR1 and CDR2 (germline): MNHEY, SVGAGI. The CDR3 region has the DNA TGTGCCAGCAGTTACGCGGGACAGGGAACCGGGGAGCTGTTTTTT. Translating gives CASSYAGQGTGELFF.

The chain couples TRBV9 to TRBJ1-6; TRBD1 agrees at 7 bases. This CDR3 contains 15 residues. The junction had 4 bases not matched to a gene; V was cut back by 0 bases and J by 7 bases. The germline gives CDR1 SGDLS, CDR2 YYNGEE. The CDR3 reads CASSVVEQGNSPLHF. The CDR3 DNA reads TGTGCCAGCAGCGTAGTGGAACAGGGGAATTCACCCCTCCACTTT. Full variable domain (outside the CDR3, taken from reference TRBV9 and TRBJ1-6): DSGVTQTPKHLITATGQRVTLRCSPRSGDLSVYWYQQSLDQGLQFLIQYYNGEERAKGNILERFSAQQFPDLHSELNLSSLELGDSALYFCASSVVEQGNSPLHFGNGTRLTVT.

The chain links TRBV4-3 to TRBJ2-3; TRBD2 is a possible D gene (6 bases). The CDR3 has 16 amino acids. Per the germline V gene, CDR1 is LGHNA and CDR2 is YSLEER. V lost 0 bases and J lost 2, with 12 bases in between. CDR3 DNA sequence: TGCGCCAGCAGCCAAGATGGGGGGAAGGACACAGATACGCAGTATTTT. Protein sequence: CASSQDGGKDTDTQYF.

V is TRBV7-8 and J is TRBJ2-3, with unresolved D. V dropped 4 bases and J dropped 0 bases, with 23 bases sitting between them. Germline CDR1 and CDR2: SGHVS and FQNEAQ. The CDR3 covers 19 residues. The CDR3 nucleotides read TGTGCCAGCAGCTCAACCGCCGCGGTCGAGCAGACTAGCACAGATACGCAGTATTTT. It specifies CASSSTAAVEQTSTDTQYF.

This clone was found a few times. V and J are TRBV25-1 and TRBJ2-7, with a tentative D call TRBD2 (6 bases). The CDR3 has 13 amino acids. Trimming pared 7 bases from V and 0 bases from J, leaving 10 bases between. Germline V gene sequence: CDR1 MGHDK, CDR2 SYGVNS. The CDR3 reads CASTREHSYEQYF. In DNA, the CDR3 is TGTGCCAGCACACGGGAGCACTCCTACGAGCAGTACTTC.

The chain couples TRBV25-1 to TRBJ1-5, with a weak D call TRBD1 (5 bases). Germline assignment: CDR1 MGHDK and CDR2 SYGVNS. V lost 1 base to trimming and J lost 11 bases, with 15 bases between them. The CDR3 consists of 14 residues. The CDR3: CASSEFAPGSAQHF. The CDR3 DNA sequence: TGTGCCAGCAGTGAATTTGCCCCAGGGTCAGCCCAGCATTTT.

The J gene is TRBJ2-1, the V gene TRBV12-5; no clear D gene. V was pared by 1 base and J by 10 bases, with 11 bases between. The germline CDR1 and CDR2 sequences are LGHNT and FRNRAP. CDR3 length equals 13 residues. CDR3 nucleotide sequence: TGTGCTAGTGGTTTGGACACCTTACGCGAGCAGTTCTTC. Translating gives CASGLDTLREQFF.

This chain uses TRBV25-1 with TRBJ2-7; D ambiguous. Trimming removed 1 base from V and 6 bases from J, with 13 bases in between. The length of the CDR3 is 14 residues. Germline V lookup: CDR1 MGHDK, CDR2 SYGVNS. CDR3 in amino acids: CASSELGRAVEQYF. In DNA, the CDR3 is TGTGCCAGCAGTGAATTAGGCCGGGCGGTCGAGCAGTACTTC.

The V call is TRBV4-3, the J call TRBJ2-1, with unresolved D. The germline V gene encodes CDR1 LGHNA and CDR2 YSLEER. The CDR3 spans 15 residues. Deletions cut 3 bases from V and 4 bases from J, with 13 bases between. The CDR3 DNA reads TGCGCCAGCAGCCACCGGGTCACTCCGTACAATGAGCAGTTCTTC. Its protein is CASSHRVTPYNEQFF.